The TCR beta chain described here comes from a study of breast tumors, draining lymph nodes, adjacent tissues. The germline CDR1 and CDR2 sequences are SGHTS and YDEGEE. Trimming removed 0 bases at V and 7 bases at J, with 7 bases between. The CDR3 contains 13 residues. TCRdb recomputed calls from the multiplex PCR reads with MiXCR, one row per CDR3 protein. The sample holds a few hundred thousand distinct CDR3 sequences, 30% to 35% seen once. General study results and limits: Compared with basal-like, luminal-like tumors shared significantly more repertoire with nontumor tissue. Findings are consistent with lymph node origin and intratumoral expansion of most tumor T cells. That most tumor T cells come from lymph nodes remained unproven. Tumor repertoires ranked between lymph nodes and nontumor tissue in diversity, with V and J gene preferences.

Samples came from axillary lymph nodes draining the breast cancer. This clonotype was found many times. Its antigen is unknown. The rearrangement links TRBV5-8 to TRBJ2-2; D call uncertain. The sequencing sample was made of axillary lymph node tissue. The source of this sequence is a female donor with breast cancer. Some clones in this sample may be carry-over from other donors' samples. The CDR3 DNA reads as TGTGCCAGCAGCTTGGTCCATGTCGGGGAGCTGTTTTTT. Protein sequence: CASSLVHVGELFF. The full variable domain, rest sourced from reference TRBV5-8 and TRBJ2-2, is EAGVTQSPTHLIKTRGQQATLRCSPISGHTSVYWYQQALGLGLQFLLWYDEGEERNRGNFPPRFSGRQFPNYSSELNVNALELEDSALYLCASSLVHVGELFFGEGSRLTVL.